The 21 T cell receptor beta chains below come from one sample, sequenced in a study of blood T cell repertoires in COVID-19. Clones were read by immunoSEQ multiplex PCR, and TCRdb kept only the in-frame ones, dropping some. The sample lists some 190,000 clones, 80% to 90% occurring once. The sequencing input was peripheral blood. The receptor source for this set is a man aged 25 to 45 with acute or convalescent COVID-19.

J is TRBJ2-5 and V is TRBV18; the D gene is possibly TRBD1 (6 bases). CDR1 KGHSH and CDR2 LQKENI come from the germline V gene. CDR3 length: 13 amino acids. V lost 6 bases and J 4 bases, leaving 12 bases between the germline ends. The CDR3 protein is CASSPGRGETQYF. CDR3 nucleotides: TGTGCCAGCTCCCCTGGCAGGGGAGAGACCCAGTACTTC. The full variable domain, in which reference TRBV18 and TRBJ2-5 provide the parts outside the CDR3, is NAGVMQNPRHLVRRRGQEARLRCSPMKGHSHVYWYRQLPEEGLKFMVYLQKENIIDESGMPKERFSAEFPKEGPSILRIQQVVRGDSAAYFCASSPGRGETQYFGPGTRLLVL.

The chain couples TRBV7-2 to TRBJ2-2; possible D gene TRBD2, 6 bases. Trimming shortened V by 5 bases and J by 1 base, and 17 bases separated the two germline ends. This CDR3 has 17 amino acids. Per germline, CDR1 SGHTA and CDR2 FQGNSA. CDR3 protein: CASSGGAAWMNTGELFF. The CDR3 DNA reads as TGTGCCAGCAGCGGAGGGGCCGCTTGGATGAACACCGGGGAGCTGTTTTTT.

The chain recombines TRBV6-5 with TRBJ1-2; D may be TRBD1 (6 bases). V was trimmed by 0 bases and J by 6 bases, leaving 17 bases between them. This CDR3 is built from 16 residues. Germline V gene sequence: CDR1 MNHEY, CDR2 SVGAGI. CDR3 sequence: CASSYSIGRTEHGYTF. The CDR3 coding sequence is TGTGCCAGCAGTTACTCGATCGGCCGGACAGAGCATGGCTACACCTTC.

The rearrangement joins TRBV3-1 (or the pseudogene TRBV3-2) to TRBJ2-1, with TRBD2 identical over 8 bases. Looked up from germline, CDR1 is LGHDT and CDR2 is YNNKEL (reference sequence). Losses at the gene ends were 10 bases for V and 3 bases for J; bases not matched to a gene: 8. The CDR3 length is 14 residues. The CDR3 DNA reads as TGTGCCACGACGCTAGCGGGTGACTACAATGAGCAGTTCTTC. Its protein is CATTLAGDYNEQFF.

The rearrangement joins TRBV5-1 to TRBJ2-3; 8 bases agree with TRBD2. CDR3 length: 15 residues. Trimming at V came to 4 bases and at J to 6 bases, leaving 10 bases not matched to a gene. The V gene's germline CDR1 is SGHRS and CDR2 YFSETQ. The CDR3 sequence is CASSREAGVVDTQYF. CDR3 nucleotide sequence: TGCGCCAGCAGCAGAGAAGCGGGGGTAGTGGATACGCAGTATTTT.

This clone was seen a single time. The rearrangement uses TRBV9 and TRBJ2-5, with a tentative D call TRBD2 (5 bases). CDR3 length: 14 amino acids. V lost 1 base, J lost 3 bases, and 10 bases lay in between. Germline assignment: CDR1 SGDLS and CDR2 YYNGEE. CDR3 sequence: CASSVTTGKETQYF. The CDR3, as DNA: TGTGCCAGCAGCGTAACTACGGGGAAAGAGACCCAGTACTTC.

The sample holds one count of this clone. The rearrangement uses TRBV28 and TRBJ2-2, with TRBD2 as a possible D gene (6 bases). CDR1 and CDR2 from the germline V gene are MDHEN and SYDVKM. CDR3 length: 15 amino acids. Trimming shortened V by 1 base and J by 6 bases, and 12 bases separated the two germline ends. The DNA of the CDR3 is TGTGCCAGCAGTTTATTGAAAGGGAGGCCCGGGGAGCTGTTTTTT. Its translation is CASSLLKGRPGELFF.

The chain carries TRBV5-1 and TRBJ2-2; TRBD2 matches 12 bases. J lost 8 bases, V lost 2 bases, and 7 bases had no gene match. This CDR3 contains 16 residues. Germline CDR1 is SGHRS and CDR2 is YFSETQ. The DNA of the CDR3 is TGCGCCAGCAGCTTACGACTAGCGGGAGATCAAGGGGAGCTGTTTTTT. It yields the protein CASSLRLAGDQGELFF.

The V gene is TRBV7-2, the J gene TRBJ1-4; possible D gene TRBD1, 5 bases. The germline V gene has CDR1 SGHTA and CDR2 FQGNSA. Trimming left V 0 bases short and J 8 bases short, with 16 bases between. The CDR3 totals 16 residues. The CDR3 region is CASSLAPGEVGEKLFF. The CDR3 DNA reads as TGTGCCAGCAGCTTAGCCCCGGGGGAAGTAGGCGAAAAACTGTTTTTT.

The chain carries TRBV6-5 and TRBJ2-7; D remains ambiguous. This CDR3 has 14 residues. Between the trimmed V and J ends, which lost 1 base and 0 bases, there was a span of 7 bases. CDR1 and CDR2 from the germline V gene are MNHEY and SVGAGI. The CDR3 DNA sequence: TGTGCCAGCAGTTACTACGGTAGCTCCTACGAGCAGTACTTC. Protein sequence: CASSYYGSSYEQYF.

The chain is built from TRBV10-1 and TRBJ2-5; tentative D call: TRBD2 (5 bases). V was pared by 5 bases and J by 3 bases, with 13 bases between. The CDR3 is 14 residues long. Germline CDR1 and CDR2: WNHNN and SYGVQD (reference sequence). The CDR3 DNA sequence: TGCGCCAGCAGTTTAGTCTCAGCGGAAGAGACCCAGTACTTC. As protein: CASSLVSAEETQYF.

The gene calls are TRBV7-6 and TRBJ2-7; a possible D gene is TRBD1 (5 bases). The germline gives CDR1 SGHVS, CDR2 FNYEAQ. V gave up 2 bases and J gave up 3 bases, with 14 bases separating them. The CDR3 runs 15 residues. CDR3 protein: CASSLFDSNSYEQYF. The DNA of the CDR3 is TGTGCCAGCAGCTTATTTGACAGTAACAGCTACGAGCAGTACTTC.

This clone was observed once. This rearrangement joins TRBV6-6 to TRBJ2-1; D may be TRBD2 (6 bases). Trimming stripped 6 bases from V and 4 bases from J, with 19 bases between. The length of the CDR3 is 16 residues. The germline V gene has CDR1 MNHNY and CDR2 SVGAGI (reference sequence). The DNA of the CDR3 is TGTGCCAGCAGCTCTCTCTTAGCGGTAATTTACAATGAGCAGTTCTTC. Translation: CASSSLLAVIYNEQFF.

The V and J genes are TRBV27 and TRBJ2-7; 10 positions match TRBD2. The germline V gene has CDR1 MNHEY and CDR2 SMNVEV (reference sequence). V lost 4 bases, J lost 0 bases, and 9 bases stayed unmatched. This CDR3 has 17 amino acids. The CDR3 DNA is TGTGCCAGCAGTTCTGTGGCTAGCGGGAGTCTCTCCTACGAGCAGTACTTC. Its translation is CASSSVASGSLSYEQYF.

The chain is built from TRBV30 and TRBJ1-1, with a possible D match to TRBD1 (5 bases). Trimming left V 2 bases short and J 1 base short, with 8 bases between. The CDR3 consists of 13 residues. Germline V gene lookup returns CDR1 GTSNPN and CDR2 SVGIG (reference sequence). The chain's CDR3 is CAWSYTGNTEAFF. The CDR3 bases are TGTGCCTGGAGTTACACAGGGAACACTGAAGCTTTCTTT.

V and J are TRBV19 and TRBJ2-1; 10 bases fit TRBD1. Germline V gene data show CDR1 as LNHDA and CDR2 as SQIVND (reference sequence). Trimming removed 6 bases from V and 6 bases from J; junction bases left unmatched: 8. This CDR3 is built from 15 residues. Here the CDR3 reads CASSNDRGRFNEQFF. DNA of the CDR3: TGTGCCAGTAGCAACGACAGGGGGCGTTTCAATGAGCAGTTCTTC.

The V and J genes are TRBV24-1 and TRBJ2-3; weak D call: TRBD2 (5 bases). The CDR3 runs to 13 residues. V shed 9 bases and J shed 3 bases, with 12 bases lying between them. Germline V lookup: CDR1 KGHDR, CDR2 SFDVKD. DNA for the CDR3: TGTGCCACCGGGCAGGACTTTACAGATACGCAGTATTTT. Translated, it gives CATGQDFTDTQYF.

The V gene is TRBV7-8, the J gene TRBJ2-1, with 8 bases matching TRBD2. Germline V gene data show CDR1 as SGHVS and CDR2 as FQNEAQ. The CDR3 consists of 20 residues. V gave up 2 bases and J gave up 5 bases; unmatched junction bases: 20. The CDR3 is CASSLKDSGVATSANNEQFF. In DNA form, the CDR3 reads TGTGCCAGCAGCTTAAAGGATTCTGGGGTAGCGACTAGCGCAAACAATGAGCAGTTCTTC.

This chain links TRBV3-1 (or the pseudogene TRBV3-2) with TRBJ2-7; 12 nucleotides line up with TRBD2. After removal of 4 bases from V and 5 bases from J, the junction contained 6 bases not matched to a gene. Germline CDR1 reads LGHDT; CDR2 reads YNNKEL (reference sequence). The CDR3 length is 15 residues. The CDR3 protein is CASSPEGLAGNEQYF. The CDR3 DNA reads TGTGCCAGCAGCCCGGAAGGACTAGCGGGGAACGAGCAGTACTTC.

The rearrangement joins TRBV27 to TRBJ2-2; 9 nucleotides match TRBD1. The CDR3 has 15 amino acids. V was pared by 6 bases and J by 3 bases, with 5 bases of the junction left unmatched. Germline V lookup: CDR1 MNHEY, CDR2 SMNVEV (reference sequence). CDR3 in amino acids: CASRHRDRDTGELFF. DNA of the CDR3: TGTGCCAGCAGACACCGGGACAGGGACACCGGGGAGCTGTTTTTT.

The chain couples TRBV11-3 to TRBJ2-5; D gene uncertain. Trimming cost V 2 bases and J 5 bases, with 12 bases left between them. The CDR3 is made up of 14 amino acids. Germline V lookup: CDR1 SGHNT, CDR2 YENEEA. The CDR3 nucleotides are TGTGCCAGCAGCTTATCGGCGGAAGAGGAGACCCAGTACTTC. The encoded protein is CASSLSAEEETQYF.